A selection of T cell receptor beta chains follows, all from one sample in a study of T cell repertoires in cytomegalovirus infection. For these receptors, no antigen is known. TCRdb analysed the reads with MiXCR anew, one entry per CDR3 protein. The sample contains about 350,000 distinct CDR3 sequences, 34% of which appear only once. Material: cultured PBMCs, obtained from culture after CMV antigen stimulation. All receptors come from a human donor in good health (CMV status not recorded). Some clones in this sample may be carry-over from other donors' samples. CDR3s include the opening cysteine and the closing phenylalanine or tryptophan. D genes are given only for firm matches. Clone size is stated in some rows and not others, as once, few, many or a class when expanded.

d_gene,v_gene,j_gene,abundance,CDR3aa,CDR3nt
TRBD1,TRBV5-6,TRBJ1-6,few,CASSLVGQGRRNSPLHF,TGTGCCAGCAGCTTGGTCGGACAGGGGCGGCGTAATTCACCCCTCCACTTT
NA,TRBV6-1,TRBJ2-5,NA,CASRESRWETQYF,TGTGCCAGCAGGGAGTCTCGTTGGGAGACCCAGTACTTC
TRBD2,TRBV5-1,TRBJ2-3,NA,CASSLLIGGRDYTDTQYF,TGCGCCAGCAGCTTGCTCATCGGCGGGAGAGACTACACAGATACGCAGTATTTT
TRBD2,TRBV7-9,TRBJ2-5,few,CASSSSSGRAPQETQYF,TGTGCCAGCAGCTCCTCTAGCGGGAGAGCCCCCCAAGAGACCCAGTACTTC
NA,TRBV6-6,TRBJ1-1,few,CASSSSRVVMATEAFF,TGTGCCAGCAGTTCGTCGAGGGTTGTGATGGCCACTGAAGCTTTCTTT
NA,TRBV28,TRBJ1-1,NA,CASSFEANTEAFF,TGTGCCAGCAGTTTCGAGGCTAACACTGAAGCTTTCTTT
NA,TRBV18,TRBJ1-1,NA,CASSPPNGGDTEAFF,TGTGCCAGCTCACCACCGAATGGGGGAGACACTGAAGCTTTCTTT
NA,TRBV6-1,TRBJ2-2,few,CASRGRLGNTGELFF,TGTGCCAGCCGGGGGAGGCTGGGGAACACCGGGGAGCTGTTTTTT
NA,TRBV7-2,TRBJ2-5,many,CASSSMGRGSETQYF,TGTGCCAGCAGCTCCATGGGAAGGGGTAGCGAGACCCAGTACTTC
NA,TRBV7-2,TRBJ1-2,many,CASRLNPLRGHGYTF,TGTGCCAGCAGGCTCAACCCGCTACGGGGGCATGGCTACACCTTC
TRBD2,TRBV5-4,TRBJ2-7,NA,CASSLWEGINEQYF,TGTGCCAGCAGCTTGTGGGAGGGGATCAACGAGCAGTACTTC
TRBD2,TRBV7-2,TRBJ2-7,many,CASSPRFRGDEQYF,TGTGCCAGCAGCCCACGATTCCGGGGGGACGAGCAGTACTTC
NA,TRBV15,TRBJ1-2,NA,CATSRDSGQPSYGYTF,TGTGCCACCAGCAGAGATTCCGGACAGCCGTCCTATGGCTACACCTTC
NA,TRBV19,TRBJ2-7,few,CASSIGEGVQYF,TGTGCCAGTAGTATAGGGGAAGGAGTGCAGTACTTC
NA,TRBV10-3,TRBJ1-1,NA,CAIIKGPGNTEAFF,TGTGCCATCATCAAAGGGCCAGGAAACACTGAAGCTTTCTTT
TRBD1,TRBV7-2,TRBJ1-1,NA,CASSLDRGRIEAFF,TGTGCCAGCAGCTTAGACAGGGGGCGGATTGAAGCTTTCTTT
TRBD2,TRBV7-9,TRBJ2-1,NA,CASSLAPFLLSAGAYNEQFF,TGTGCCAGCAGCTTAGCGCCCTTCCTACTATCAGCGGGGGCCTACAATGAGCAGTTCTTC
NA,TRBV12-5,TRBJ2-1,NA,CASGLVLGLTYNEQFF,TGTGCTAGTGGTTTGGTACTTGGGTTAACTTACAATGAGCAGTTCTTC
TRBD2,TRBV20-1,TRBJ2-3,NA,CSASPLAGEDTQYF,TGCAGTGCTAGCCCACTAGCGGGAGAAGATACGCAGTATTTT
NA,TRBV4-1,TRBJ1-2,few,CASSQDGGWYGYTF,TGCGCCAGCAGCCAAGACGGAGGGTGGTATGGCTACACCTTC
NA,TRBV12-3/TRBV12-4,TRBJ2-2,few,CASSLWNYSNTGELFF,TGTGCCAGCAGTTTATGGAACTACTCGAACACCGGGGAGCTGTTTTTT
NA,TRBV7-8,TRBJ1-2,few,CASSNSGYGYTF,TGTGCCAGCAGCAACAGTGGCTATGGCTACACCTTC
NA,TRBV19,TRBJ1-5,NA,CASSPGLRQPQHF,TGTGCCAGTAGTCCGGGGTTGCGGCAGCCCCAGCATTTT
NA,TRBV7-9,TRBJ2-1,few,CASSLAGRDNYNEQFF,TGTGCCAGCAGCTTAGCCGGGCGGGACAACTACAATGAGCAGTTCTTC
TRBD1,TRBV19,TRBJ1-1,few,CASSGPPLPDREAFF,TGTGCCAGTAGTGGGCCACCCCTCCCGGACAGGGAAGCTTTCTTT
TRBD1,TRBV10-3,TRBJ1-5,NA,CAISADRGEQPQHF,TGTGCCATCAGTGCCGACAGGGGTGAGCAGCCCCAGCATTTT
TRBD2,TRBV4-3,TRBJ2-1,NA,CASSQDAASGRGMQFF,TGCGCCAGCAGCCAAGATGCGGCTAGCGGGAGAGGAATGCAGTTCTTC
NA,TRBV20-1,TRBJ1-5,once,CSARRSVNQPQHF,TGCAGTGCCCGAAGGTCGGTAAATCAGCCCCAGCATTTT
NA,TRBV27,TRBJ2-7,few,CASSFARLNEQYF,TGTGCCAGCAGTTTTGCTAGGCTCAACGAGCAGTACTTC
TRBD2,TRBV6-8,TRBJ2-1,few,CASTHGTSGRVEQFF,TGTGCCAGCACTCACGGGACTAGCGGGAGGGTAGAGCAGTTCTTC
NA,TRBV7-2,TRBJ1-1,few,CASSPQIRRDPTEAFF,TGTGCCAGCAGCCCCCAAATCCGCAGGGACCCCACTGAAGCTTTCTTT
TRBD2,TRBV10-3,TRBJ2-7,NA,CAISESTSGYEQYF,TGTGCCATCAGTGAGTCAACTAGCGGCTACGAGCAGTACTTC
TRBD2,TRBV6-2/TRBV6-3,TRBJ2-5,few,CASREAGEETQYF,TGTGCCAGCAGAGAAGCGGGAGAAGAGACCCAGTACTTC
TRBD2,TRBV7-8,TRBJ2-3,few,CASSFAGLAGRDTQYF,TGTGCCAGCAGCTTTGCCGGACTAGCGGGTAGAGATACGCAGTATTTT
NA,TRBV12-3/TRBV12-4,TRBJ1-2,NA,CASRPGGEGGYGYTF,TGTGCCAGCAGACCGGGGGGGGAAGGGGGCTATGGCTACACCTTC
NA,TRBV14,TRBJ1-6,NA,CASSLSRKNSPLHF,TGTGCCAGCAGCCTTTCCCGGAAGAATTCACCCCTCCACTTT
NA,TRBV19,TRBJ1-2,NA,CARTARGEGRADYGYTF,TGTGCCAGAACCGCCCGAGGTGAGGGACGGGCCGACTATGGCTACACCTTC